The following is a T cell receptor (beta chain) sequence with its context. Its target is not known. The sample belongs to a study of early T cells in non-severe SARS-CoV-2 infection. In the study overall: Bulk RNA taken from unsorted whole blood was sequenced, leaving chains unpaired.

This CDR3 spans 15 amino acids. The J segment lost 2 bases and the V segment lost 1 base, leaving 8 bases of the junction unmatched. CDR1 DFQATT and CDR2 SNEGSKA come from the germline V gene (reference sequence). Attachment of unique molecular identifiers was made to individual cDNA molecules. TCRdb reprocessed the 5' RACE reads with MiXCR, giving one entry per CDR3 protein. The repertoire holds about 49,000 distinct CDR3 sequences, with about 11% as singletons. General observations from the study: VDJdb matches were skewed toward anti-spike CD8 T cell responses.

The receptor's source is an adult who was a healthcare worker with PCR-confirmed SARS-CoV-2 infection or an uninfected control (not recorded which). The J gene is TRBJ2-7, the V gene TRBV20-1; 7 positions match TRBD2. Sequenced input: whole blood. The CDR3 is CSARGAGSGTYEQYF. CDR3 bases: TGCAGTGCTAGAGGAGCGGGAAGTGGGACCTACGAGCAGTACTTC.